This TCR beta chain was found in a study of shared clonotypes between healthy human individuals. All donors qualified as healthy HIV-negative adults and had experienced no recent acute infections or vaccinations. Points from the study as a whole: Non-shared clonotypes displayed generation probabilities falling below those of clonotypes present in all four donors. Shared across several donors were around 4.7% of the naive CD4 clonotypes.

Sequencing used immunoSEQ multiplex PCR; TCRdb keeps in-frame clones, though not all of them. The sample lists a few hundred thousand clones, around 97% occurring once. Germline loops: CDR1 SEHNR, CDR2 FQNEAQ (reference sequence). The length of the CDR3 is 15 residues. V dropped 5 bases and J dropped 6; count of bases not matched to a gene: 7. As regards this clone: Antigen: not known.

The receptor's source is a woman aged 30 to 39 in good health. The chain combines TRBV7-9 with TRBJ2-1, with 10 bases that match TRBD2. The sequencing input was naive CD4+ T cells sorted from blood. This sample's subset: CD45RA+ positively selected. The CDR3 DNA sequence: TGTGCCAGCAGCCAACCGGTAGCGGGAGGCAATGAGCAGTTCTTC. This sequence encodes CASSQPVAGGNEQFF.